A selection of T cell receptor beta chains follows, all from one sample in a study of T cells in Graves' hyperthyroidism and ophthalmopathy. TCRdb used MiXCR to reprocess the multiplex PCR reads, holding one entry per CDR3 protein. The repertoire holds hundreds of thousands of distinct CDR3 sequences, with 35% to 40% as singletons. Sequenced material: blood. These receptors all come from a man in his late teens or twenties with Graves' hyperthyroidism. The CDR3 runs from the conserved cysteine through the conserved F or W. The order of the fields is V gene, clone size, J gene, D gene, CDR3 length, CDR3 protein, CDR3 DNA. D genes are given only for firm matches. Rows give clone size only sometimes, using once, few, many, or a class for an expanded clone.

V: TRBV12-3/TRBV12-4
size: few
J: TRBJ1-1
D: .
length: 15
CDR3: CASSLVGGRRPEAFF
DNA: TGTGCCAGCAGTTTAGTTGGGGGGCGGCGACCTGAAGCTTTCTTT

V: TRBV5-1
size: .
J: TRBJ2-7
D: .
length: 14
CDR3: CASSRGTNTDEQYF
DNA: TGCGCCAGCAGCCGCGGGACGAACACTGACGAGCAGTACTTC

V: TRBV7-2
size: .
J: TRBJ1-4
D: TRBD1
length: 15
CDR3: CASSESGTGNEKLFF
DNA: TGTGCCAGCAGCGAGAGCGGGACAGGGAATGAAAAACTGTTTTTT

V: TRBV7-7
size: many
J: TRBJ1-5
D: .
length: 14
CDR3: CASSLGTYAQPQHF
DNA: TGTGCTAGCAGCTTAGGCACATACGCTCAGCCCCAGCATTTT

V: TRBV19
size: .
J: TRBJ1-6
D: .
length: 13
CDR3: CASSNDRNSPLHF
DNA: TGTGCCAGTAGTAACGACAGAAATTCACCCCTCCACTTT

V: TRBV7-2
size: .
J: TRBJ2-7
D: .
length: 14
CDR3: CASSLGPDGYEQYF
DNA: TGCGCCAGCAGCCTCGGTCCCGACGGGTACGAGCAGTACTTC

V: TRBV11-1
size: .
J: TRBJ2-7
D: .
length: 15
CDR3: CASSLMGSSSYEQYF
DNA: TGTGCCAGCAGCTTGATGGGCAGCTCGTCGTACGAGCAGTACTTC

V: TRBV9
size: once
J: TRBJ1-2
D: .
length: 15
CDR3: CASGPMDERNYGYTF
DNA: TGTGCCAGCGGCCCCATGGATGAGCGAAACTACGGCTACACCTTC

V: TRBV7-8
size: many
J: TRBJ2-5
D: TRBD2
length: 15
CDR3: CASSLAGGELETQYF
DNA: TGTGCCAGCAGCTTAGCCGGGGGGGAACTAGAGACCCAGTACTTC

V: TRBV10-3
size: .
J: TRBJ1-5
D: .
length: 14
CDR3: CAIGAERGNQPQHF
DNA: TGTGCCATCGGTGCCGAAAGGGGTAATCAGCCCCAGCATTTT

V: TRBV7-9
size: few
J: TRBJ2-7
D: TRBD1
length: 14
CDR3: CASRPTGELDEQYF
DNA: TGTGCCAGCAGGCCGACAGGGGAGTTGGACGAGCAGTACTTC

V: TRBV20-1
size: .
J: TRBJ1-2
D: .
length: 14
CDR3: CSARDPGLSYGYTF
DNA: TGCAGTGCTAGAGATCCTGGACTCTCCTATGGCTACACCTTC

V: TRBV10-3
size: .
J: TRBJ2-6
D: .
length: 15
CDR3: CASSFRGSAANVLTF
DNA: TGTGCCAGCAGCTTTAGGGGATCGGCGGCCAACGTCCTGACTTTC

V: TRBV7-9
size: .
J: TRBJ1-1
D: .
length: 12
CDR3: CASSLTPGEAFF
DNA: TGTGCCAGCAGCCTGACACCGGGTGAAGCTTTCTTT

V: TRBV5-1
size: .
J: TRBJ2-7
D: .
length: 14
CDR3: CASRVCLGSNEQYF
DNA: TGTGCCAGCAGGGTATGCTTGGGGTCCAACGAGCAGTACTTC

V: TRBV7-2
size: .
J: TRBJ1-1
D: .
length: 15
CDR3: CASKPSGLGNTEAFF
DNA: TGTGCCAGCAAACCCTCGGGGCTCGGGAACACTGAAGCTTTCTTT

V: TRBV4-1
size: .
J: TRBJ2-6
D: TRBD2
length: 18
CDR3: CASSQTVSGGSGANVLTF
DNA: TGCGCCAGCAGCCAAACGGTTAGCGGGGGCTCTGGGGCCAACGTCCTGACTTTC

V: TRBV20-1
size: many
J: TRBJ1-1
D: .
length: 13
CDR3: CSARDRSNTEAFF
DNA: TGCAGTGCTAGAGACAGATCGAACACTGAAGCTTTCTTT

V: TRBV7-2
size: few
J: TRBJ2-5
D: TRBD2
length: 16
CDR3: CASSPGLAGYQETQYF
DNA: TGTGCCAGCAGTCCAGGACTAGCGGGGTACCAAGAGACCCAGTACTTC

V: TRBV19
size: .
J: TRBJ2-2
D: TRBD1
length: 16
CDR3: CASMPGQGLNTGELFF
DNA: TGTGCCAGTATGCCGGGACAGGGCCTGAACACCGGGGAGCTGTTTTTT

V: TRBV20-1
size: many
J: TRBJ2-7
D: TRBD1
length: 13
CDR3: CSAARDRGHEQYF
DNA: TGCAGTGCTGCCCGGGACAGGGGCCACGAGCAGTACTTC

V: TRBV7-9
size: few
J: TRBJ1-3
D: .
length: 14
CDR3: CASSARGTGNTIYF
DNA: TGTGCCAGCAGCGCTCGGGGGACTGGAAACACCATATATTTT

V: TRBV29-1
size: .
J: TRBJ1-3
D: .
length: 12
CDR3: CSVGGTGNTIYF
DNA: TGCAGCGTTGGCGGGACAGGAAACACCATATATTTT

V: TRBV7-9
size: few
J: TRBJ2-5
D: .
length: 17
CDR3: CASSFTAGLAVQETQYF
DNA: TGTGCCAGCAGCTTTACCGCTGGCTTGGCGGTTCAAGAGACCCAGTACTTC

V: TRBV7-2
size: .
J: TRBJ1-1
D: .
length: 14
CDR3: CASSSLIMNTEAFF
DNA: TGTGCCAGCAGCTCCCTAATTATGAACACTGAAGCTTTCTTT

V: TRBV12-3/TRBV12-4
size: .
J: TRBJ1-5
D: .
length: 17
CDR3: CASSLGVRGRGNQPQHF
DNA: TGTGCCAGCAGTTTAGGGGTTCGGGGCAGGGGCAATCAGCCCCAGCATTTT

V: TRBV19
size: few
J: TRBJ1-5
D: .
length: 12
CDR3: CASTPVEGAQHF
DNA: TGTGCCAGTACCCCGGTCGAGGGAGCCCAGCATTTT

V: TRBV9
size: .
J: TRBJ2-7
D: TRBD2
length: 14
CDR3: CASSGGLAGGEQYF
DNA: TGTGCCAGCAGCGGCGGACTAGCGGGGGGCGAGCAGTACTTC

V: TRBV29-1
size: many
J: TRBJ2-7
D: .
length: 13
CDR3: CSVEVGLPYEQYF
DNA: TGCAGCGTTGAAGTGGGGCTCCCCTACGAGCAGTACTTC

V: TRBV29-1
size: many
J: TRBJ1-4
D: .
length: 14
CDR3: CSVGGLATNEKLFF
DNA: TGCAGCGTTGGAGGTCTCGCAACTAATGAAAAACTGTTTTTT

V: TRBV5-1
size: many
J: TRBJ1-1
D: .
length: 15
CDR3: CASSLGGQVNTEAFF
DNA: TGCGCCAGCAGCTTGGGCGGTCAGGTGAACACTGAAGCTTTCTTT

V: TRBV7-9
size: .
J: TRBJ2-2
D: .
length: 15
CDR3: CASSLGDQNTGELFF
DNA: TGTGCCAGCAGCTTAGGCGACCAGAACACCGGGGAGCTGTTTTTT

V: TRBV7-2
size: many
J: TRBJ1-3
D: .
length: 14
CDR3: CASSSGTTGNTIYF
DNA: TGTGCCAGCAGCTCCGGGACTACTGGAAACACCATATATTTT

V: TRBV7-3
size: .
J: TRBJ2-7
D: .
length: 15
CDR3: CASSLSNEVGEEQYF
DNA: TGTGCCAGCAGCTTATCGAACGAGGTGGGGGAAGAGCAGTACTTC

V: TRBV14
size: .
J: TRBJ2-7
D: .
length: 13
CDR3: CASSQVAGYEQYF
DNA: TGTGCCAGCAGCCAAGTTGCGGGTTACGAGCAGTACTTC

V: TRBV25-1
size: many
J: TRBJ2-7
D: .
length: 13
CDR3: CASSDRGGYEQYF
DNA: TGTGCCAGCAGTGACAGGGGAGGTTACGAGCAGTACTTC

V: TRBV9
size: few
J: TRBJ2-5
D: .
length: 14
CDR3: CASSVGDPGETQYF
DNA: TGTGCCAGCAGCGTAGGAGACCCAGGAGAGACCCAGTACTTC

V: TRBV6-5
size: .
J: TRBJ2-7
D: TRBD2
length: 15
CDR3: CASSYWTSGGYEQYF
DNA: TGTGCCAGCAGTTACTGGACTAGCGGGGGATACGAGCAGTACTTC

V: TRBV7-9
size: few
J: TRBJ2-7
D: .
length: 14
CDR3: CASSPRPGTDEQYF
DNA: TGTGCCAGCAGCCCGCGGCCGGGAACAGACGAGCAGTACTTC

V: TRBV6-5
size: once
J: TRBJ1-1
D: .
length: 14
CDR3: CASSYSGQYTEAFF
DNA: TGTGCCAGCAGTTACTCAGGACAGTACACTGAAGCTTTCTTT

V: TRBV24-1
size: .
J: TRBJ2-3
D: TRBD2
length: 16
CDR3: CATSDRTSGSTDTQYF
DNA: TGTGCCACCAGTGATCGAACTAGCGGGAGTACAGATACGCAGTATTTT

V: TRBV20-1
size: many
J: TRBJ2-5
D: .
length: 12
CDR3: CSARLEGETQYF
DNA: TGCAGTGCGAGACTAGAAGGAGAGACCCAGTACTTC

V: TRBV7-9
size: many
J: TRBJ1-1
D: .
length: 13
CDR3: CASSLVEYTEAFF
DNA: TGTGCCAGCAGCTTAGTGGAATACACTGAAGCTTTCTTT

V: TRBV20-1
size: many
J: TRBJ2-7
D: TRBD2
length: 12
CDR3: CSGSGGAYEQYF
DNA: TGCAGTGGAAGCGGGGGTGCCTACGAGCAGTACTTC

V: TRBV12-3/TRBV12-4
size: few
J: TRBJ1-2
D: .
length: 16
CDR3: CASSLTLPAGYYGYTF
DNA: TGTGCCAGCAGTTTAACCCTCCCCGCAGGATACTATGGCTACACCTTC

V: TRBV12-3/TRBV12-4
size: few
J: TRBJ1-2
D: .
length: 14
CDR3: CASSLEGQLYGYTF
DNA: TGTGCCAGCAGTTTAGAAGGACAGCTTTATGGCTACACCTTC

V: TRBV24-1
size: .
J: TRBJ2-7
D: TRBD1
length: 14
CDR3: CATEDTGGLYEQYF
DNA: TGTGCCACCGAGGATACAGGGGGCCTGTACGAGCAGTACTTC

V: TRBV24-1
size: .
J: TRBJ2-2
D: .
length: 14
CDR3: CATSEDRITGELFF
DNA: TGTGCCACCAGTGAAGACCGAATCACAGGGGAGCTGTTTTTT

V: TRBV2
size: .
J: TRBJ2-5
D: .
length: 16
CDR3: CASSQLLGELGETQYF
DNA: TGTGCCAGCAGCCAACTCCTCGGAGAATTAGGGGAGACCCAGTACTTC